Listed below are T cell receptor beta chains from one sample, sequenced in a study of OX40 agonist ivuxolimab in advanced cancers. The assay was immunoSEQ multiplex PCR, and TCRdb's table has in-frame clones only and misses some. This sample has tens of thousands of clones; 80% to 90% occur once, and the top ten carry approximately 10%. Here the sequenced sample was CD4+ or CD8+ T cells sorted from blood, taken in a trial of the OX40 agonist ivuxolimab. The origin of the receptors is an adult with an advanced solid tumor such as melanoma, head and neck, liver or kidney cancer. CDR3s include the opening cysteine and the closing phenylalanine or tryptophan. Fields, in order: J gene, D gene, clone size, V gene, CDR3 DNA, CDR3 protein. D genes are given only for firm matches. Clone size appears in some rows only: once, few, many, or a class for an expanded clone.

j_call: TRBJ2-3
d_call: TRBD1
clone_size: .
v_call: TRBV28
cdr3_nt: TGTGCCAGCAGTTTATTGGGACAGGGTACGCAGTATTTT
cdr3_aa: CASSLLGQGTQYF

j_call: TRBJ1-4
d_call: .
clone_size: .
v_call: TRBV7-2
cdr3_nt: TGTGCCAGCGCCCTCGGGACGGCAAATGAAAAACTGTTTTTT
cdr3_aa: CASALGTANEKLFF

j_call: TRBJ2-5
d_call: .
clone_size: once
v_call: TRBV11-2
cdr3_nt: TGTGCCAGCAGCTCCCTGGGTAGCTGGGAGACCCAGTACTTC
cdr3_aa: CASSSLGSWETQYF

j_call: TRBJ2-5
d_call: TRBD1
clone_size: once
v_call: TRBV10-3
cdr3_nt: TGTGCCATCATGGAGGCAGGGGGATTGGAGACCCAGTACTTC
cdr3_aa: CAIMEAGGLETQYF

j_call: TRBJ1-2
d_call: .
clone_size: .
v_call: TRBV6-5
cdr3_nt: TGTGCCAGCGGGACGGCCGGCTATGGCTACACCTTC
cdr3_aa: CASGTAGYGYTF

j_call: TRBJ1-4
d_call: TRBD1
clone_size: .
v_call: TRBV15
cdr3_nt: TGTGCCACCAGCAGATACAAGACAGGGTTGAATGAAAAACTGTTTTTT
cdr3_aa: CATSRYKTGLNEKLFF

j_call: TRBJ2-2
d_call: .
clone_size: .
v_call: TRBV23-1
cdr3_nt: TGCGCCAGCAGTCAATCCCTACCCGCAGCGAACACCGGGGAGCTGTTTTTT
cdr3_aa: CASSQSLPAANTGELFF

j_call: TRBJ2-1
d_call: TRBD1
clone_size: .
v_call: TRBV23-1
cdr3_nt: TGCGCCAGGCAGTCCGGGACAGGGGCCTCTGATGAGCAGTTCTTC
cdr3_aa: CARQSGTGASDEQFF

j_call: TRBJ1-3
d_call: .
clone_size: .
v_call: TRBV7-2
cdr3_nt: TGTGCCAGCAGCCGTTCATTACAAGCAAACGCGGGGGGAAACACCATATATTTT
cdr3_aa: CASSRSLQANAGGNTIYF

j_call: TRBJ2-3
d_call: .
clone_size: .
v_call: TRBV4-1
cdr3_nt: TGCGCCAGCAGCCCCACAGGTCACTTCACAGATACGCAGTATTTT
cdr3_aa: CASSPTGHFTDTQYF

j_call: TRBJ1-2
d_call: .
clone_size: .
v_call: TRBV18
cdr3_nt: TGTGCCAGCTCACCACCGTCCGGGACTAACTATGGCTACACCTTC
cdr3_aa: CASSPPSGTNYGYTF

j_call: TRBJ2-1
d_call: .
clone_size: .
v_call: TRBV28
cdr3_nt: TGTGCCAGCAGTTTATATGGGGATGAGCAGTTCTTC
cdr3_aa: CASSLYGDEQFF

j_call: TRBJ2-1
d_call: .
clone_size: few
v_call: TRBV29-1
cdr3_nt: TGCAGCGTTGAGGCCCTTCATTATAGCTCCTACAATGAGCAGTTCTTC
cdr3_aa: CSVEALHYSSYNEQFF

j_call: TRBJ2-2
d_call: TRBD2
clone_size: .
v_call: TRBV27
cdr3_nt: TGTGCCAGCAGTTTATCGACGAGCGGGGGGCCGTGGACCGGGGAGCTGTTTTTT
cdr3_aa: CASSLSTSGGPWTGELFF

j_call: TRBJ2-5
d_call: TRBD1
clone_size: .
v_call: TRBV15
cdr3_nt: TGTGCCACCAGCCCCAAAACAGGGGTGGGTTCAGCGGAGACCCAGTACTTC
cdr3_aa: CATSPKTGVGSAETQYF

j_call: TRBJ2-5
d_call: TRBD2
clone_size: few
v_call: TRBV6-1
cdr3_nt: TGTGCCAGCAGTGAAGGCTTTATCTCCCACCTGTGGCTAGCGGAACAAGAGACCCAGTACTTC
cdr3_aa: CASSEGFISHLWLAEQETQYF

j_call: TRBJ2-3
d_call: .
clone_size: .
v_call: TRBV5-4
cdr3_nt: TGTGCCAGCAGCCCGGGGGCCTCAGATACGCAGTATTTT
cdr3_aa: CASSPGASDTQYF

j_call: TRBJ2-5
d_call: TRBD2
clone_size: .
v_call: TRBV4-1
cdr3_nt: TGCGCCAGCAGCCAAGTCCTCGGGAGGGAGACCCAGTACTTC
cdr3_aa: CASSQVLGRETQYF

j_call: TRBJ2-5
d_call: .
clone_size: .
v_call: TRBV10-2
cdr3_nt: TGCGCCAGCAGTGACCAGGTCTCTTGGTACCAAGAGACCCAGTACTTC
cdr3_aa: CASSDQVSWYQETQYF

j_call: TRBJ2-7
d_call: .
clone_size: once
v_call: TRBV9
cdr3_nt: TGTGCCAGCAGCACGGGGTTCGAGCAGTACTTC
cdr3_aa: CASSTGFEQYF

j_call: TRBJ2-2
d_call: TRBD2
clone_size: .
v_call: TRBV9
cdr3_nt: TGTGCCAGCAGCGTAGAGCGGGAGAGCACCGGGGAGCTGTTTTTT
cdr3_aa: CASSVERESTGELFF

j_call: TRBJ2-1
d_call: .
clone_size: .
v_call: TRBV11-1
cdr3_nt: TGTGCCAGCAGCCAAGCCGGAGGTCCCTTGCACGGCAATGAGCAGTTCTTC
cdr3_aa: CASSQAGGPLHGNEQFF

j_call: TRBJ2-7
d_call: .
clone_size: .
v_call: TRBV7-9
cdr3_nt: TGTGCCAGCAGCTTAGGACGGAACTACGAGCAGTACTTC
cdr3_aa: CASSLGRNYEQYF

j_call: TRBJ1-5
d_call: .
clone_size: .
v_call: TRBV5-1
cdr3_nt: TGCGCCAGCGCCCCGGATGCCGGGGATAGCAATCAGCCCCAGCATTTT
cdr3_aa: CASAPDAGDSNQPQHF

j_call: TRBJ2-7
d_call: .
clone_size: .
v_call: TRBV7-2
cdr3_nt: TGTGCCAGCAGCTTATCCGCGACAGCTACTTACGAGCAGTACTTC
cdr3_aa: CASSLSATATYEQYF

j_call: TRBJ1-1
d_call: .
clone_size: .
v_call: TRBV6-5
cdr3_nt: TGTGCCAGCAACAGAGCAGAGGGGTACGCTGAAGCTTTCTTT
cdr3_aa: CASNRAEGYAEAFF

j_call: TRBJ2-3
d_call: .
clone_size: .
v_call: TRBV7-3
cdr3_nt: TGTGCCAGCAGCCCCGGGACTACAGATACGCAGTATTTT
cdr3_aa: CASSPGTTDTQYF